The 6 T cell receptor beta chains given below trace back to one sample, sequenced in a study of blood T cell repertoires in COVID-19. Profiled with immunoSEQ multiplex PCR; TCRdb holds only in-frame clones, not every one. This sample carries more than 150,000 clones, about 75% of them seen once, and the ten largest clones take approximately 26%. The sequenced material came from peripheral blood. The receptors come from a woman aged 65 to 85 with acute or convalescent COVID-19.

J is TRBJ2-1 and V is TRBV28; TRBD1 aligns across 8 bases. V gave up 3 bases and J gave up 5 bases; unmatched junction bases: 12. Germline V gene sequence: CDR1 MDHEN, CDR2 SYDVKM. There are 17 residues in the CDR3. The CDR3 loop reads CASSFSTGDNRNNEQFF. CDR3 nucleotide sequence: TGTGCCAGCAGTTTTTCGACAGGGGACAACAGGAACAATGAGCAGTTCTTC.

This CDR3 reads CASSLRGGAFSPEYDSPLHF. The DNA for the CDR3 is TGTGCCAGCAGTTTACGAGGGGGCGCTTTTAGTCCGGAATATGATTCACCCCTCCACTTT. The rearrangement links TRBV27 to TRBJ1-6; 7 bases align to TRBD1. Germline V gene data show CDR1 as MNHEY and CDR2 as SMNVEV (reference sequence). There are 20 residues in the CDR3. The J segment lost 8 bases and the V segment lost 2 bases, leaving 21 bases of the junction unmatched.

The chain joins TRBV7-7 to TRBJ2-5; TRBD2 matches 9 bases. The CDR3 contains 14 residues. Trimming cost V 5 bases and J 5 bases; bases outside gene matches: 6. CDR1 is SSHAT, CDR2 FNYEAQ, per germline (reference sequence). This CDR3 is CASSPSGTRETQYF. The CDR3 region has the DNA TGTGCCAGCAGCCCTAGCGGGACTCGGGAGACCCAGTACTTC.

The V gene is TRBV24-1, the J gene TRBJ1-2; D ambiguous. Germline assignment: CDR1 KGHDR and CDR2 SFDVKD. V was shortened by 1 base and J by 8 bases, with 16 bases between the two germline ends. The CDR3 sequence is 15 residues long. The CDR3 sequence: CATSDFDGVSEGYTF. Here the CDR3 DNA reads TGTGCCACCAGTGATTTTGACGGGGTATCGGAAGGCTACACCTTC.

This clone has only a few counts. The chain recombines TRBV7-2 with TRBJ2-1, with D perhaps TRBD2 (6 bases). The V gene's germline CDR1 is SGHTA and CDR2 FQGNSA. V gave up 5 bases and J gave up 7 bases, with 18 bases separating them. The CDR3 runs to 15 residues. The chain's CDR3 is CASSQGRGTENEQFF. In nucleotides, the CDR3 is TGTGCCAGCAGCCAAGGGCGGGGCACTGAGAATGAGCAGTTCTTC.

The chain is built from TRBV6-2 or TRBV6-3 and TRBJ2-1; 7 positions agree with TRBD2. Germline CDR1 and CDR2: MNHEY and SVGEGT. The CDR3 contains 18 residues. The V and J ends lost 0 bases and 5 bases, in that order; junction bases with no gene match: 13. CDR3 coding DNA: TGTGCCAGCAGTTACTCTCGGGCGGGAGCCCTCCTAAACAATGAGCAGTTCTTC. Translation: CASSYSRAGALLNNEQFF.